These T cell receptor beta chains were read from a single sample in a study of blood T cell repertoires in COVID-19. Some clones are missing from TCRdb's copy, which holds only in-frame ones; the method was immunoSEQ multiplex PCR. This sample carries roughly 170,000 clones, approximately 87% of them seen once, and the ten largest clones take 0.8% to 1%. Material: peripheral blood. The receptors stem from a woman aged 18-29 years who had recovered from COVID-19. Both conserved end residues are part of each CDR3. The D gene is left open where the match is weak. Only some rows state a clone size, as once, few, many or a class for expanded clones.

V gene	J gene	clone size	D gene	CDR3 DNA	CDR3 protein
TRBV9	TRBJ2-1	-	TRBD2	TGTGCCAGCAGCGCGCGGGGGGGCCGTAATGAGCAGTTCTTC	CASSARGGRNEQFF
TRBV18	TRBJ2-7	few	TRBD2	TGTGCCAGCTCACCACCCCAGGGAGGGACCTACGAGCAGTACTTC	CASSPPQGGTYEQYF
TRBV2	TRBJ2-3	once	TRBD1	TGTGCCTATAGTCCACAGGGGGCGTTTAATACGCAGTATTTT	CAYSPQGAFNTQYF
TRBV7-8	TRBJ2-7	-	-	TGTGCCAGCATACCCAGAGAGGGTTCCCACGAGCAGTACTTC	CASIPREGSHEQYF
TRBV4-3	TRBJ2-1	-	TRBD2	TGCGCCAGCAGCCAAGAGTCCAGCGGGGGATCCTACAATGAGCAGTTCTTC	CASSQESSGGSYNEQFF
TRBV10-3	TRBJ1-4	-	-	TGTGCCATCAGTTTGGAGAATGAAAAACTGTTTTTT	CAISLENEKLFF
TRBV25-1	TRBJ1-3	-	-	TGTGCCAGCAGTCTAGGGGCCCCTCTTGGTGGAAACACCATATATTTT	CASSLGAPLGGNTIYF
TRBV7-2	TRBJ2-3	-	-	TGTGCCAGCAGCTTAGCACTAGCAGCAGATACGCAGTATTTT	CASSLALAADTQYF
TRBV5-1	TRBJ2-7	-	-	TGCGCCAGCAGCTTACCGGAGGGCGACGAGCAGTACTTC	CASSLPEGDEQYF
TRBV4-1	TRBJ1-4	-	-	TGCGCCAGCAGCCAAGGGTTTCAGGATTCTGAAAAACTGTTTTTT	CASSQGFQDSEKLFF